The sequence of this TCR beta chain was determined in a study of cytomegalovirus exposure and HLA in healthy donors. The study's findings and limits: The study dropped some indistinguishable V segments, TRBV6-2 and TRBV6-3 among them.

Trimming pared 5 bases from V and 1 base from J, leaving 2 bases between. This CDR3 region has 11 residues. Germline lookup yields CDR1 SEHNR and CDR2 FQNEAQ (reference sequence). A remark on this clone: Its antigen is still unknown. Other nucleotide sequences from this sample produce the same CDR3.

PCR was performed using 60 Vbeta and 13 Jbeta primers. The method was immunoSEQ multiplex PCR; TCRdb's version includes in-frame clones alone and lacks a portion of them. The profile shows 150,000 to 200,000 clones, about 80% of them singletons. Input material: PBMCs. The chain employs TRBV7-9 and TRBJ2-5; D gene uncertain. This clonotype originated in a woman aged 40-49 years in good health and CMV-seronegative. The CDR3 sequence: CASSLQETQYF. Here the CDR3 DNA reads TGTGCCAGCAGCCTCCAAGAGACCCAGTACTTC.